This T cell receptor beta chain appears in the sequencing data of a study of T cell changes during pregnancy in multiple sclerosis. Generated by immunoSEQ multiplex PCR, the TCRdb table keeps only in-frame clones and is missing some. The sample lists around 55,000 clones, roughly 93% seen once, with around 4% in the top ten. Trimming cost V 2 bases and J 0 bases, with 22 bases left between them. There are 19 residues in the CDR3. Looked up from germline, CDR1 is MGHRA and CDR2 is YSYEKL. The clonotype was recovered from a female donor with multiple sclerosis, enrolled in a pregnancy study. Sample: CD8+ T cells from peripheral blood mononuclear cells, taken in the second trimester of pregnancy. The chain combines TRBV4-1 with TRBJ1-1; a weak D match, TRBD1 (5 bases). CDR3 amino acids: CASSQPRQSLTIMNTEAFF. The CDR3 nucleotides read TGCGCCAGCAGCCAACCTAGACAGAGCCTAACCATTATGAACACTGAAGCTTTCTTT.